These 23 T cell receptor beta chains share one sample of origin, sequenced in a study of regulatory T cells in long-lasting Graves disease (dated by TCRdb to about 2021). Explained via the paper, the time point label denotes: persistent/refractory GD, antithyroid drugs over 5 years with positive TRAb. For both TCR sequencing and RNA sequencing, RNA was extracted from PBMCs using TRIzol. The library came from multiplex PCR. Sequencing used an Illumina HiSeq 4000. iRepertoire HTBI primers and Arm-PCR amplification of CDR3 regions were used to construct TCR beta libraries. TCRdb handled the public reads itself, with Q25 trimming in fastp and clone calling in MiXCR, and kept productive beta chains. All rows with the same CDR3 protein become a single entry with the most common DNA and genes. The sample data list fewer than 450,000 distinct CDR3 sequences, and 20% of these were observed just once. Around 21% of the sample is taken by the ten largest.

The sequences come from peripheral blood mononuclear cells (PBMCs), collected when the disease was refractory, from a patient treated with antithyroid drugs. Receptors were obtained from a female donor with Graves disease.

Comment on this clonotype: A clone one base away is much larger, so this may be a read error. The V call is TRBV20-1, the J call TRBJ1-2; D might be TRBD1 (5 bases). The CDR3 extends over 13 amino acids. The V and J ends lost 3 bases and 2 bases respectively, with 10 bases between them. Per germline, CDR1 DFQATT and CDR2 SNEGSKA (reference sequence). The CDR3 DNA follows: TGCAGTGCTAGCGCCGACAGAAACTATGGCTACACCTTC. Translation: CSASADRNYGYTF.

A few counts support this clonotype. The J gene is TRBJ2-7, the V gene TRBV9; TRBD2 might be the D (5 bases). CDR1 and CDR2 (germline): SGDLS, YYNGEE. The CDR3 contains 15 residues. The V end lost 4 bases, the J end lost 2 bases, and 16 bases lay between the germline ends. CDR3 DNA: TGTGCCAGCAGCCCTCAATCGGGGTTTCCCTACGAGCAGTACTTC. Amino acids: CASSPQSGFPYEQYF.

This clonotype was seen at least ten times. The V call is TRBV12-3 or TRBV12-4, the J call TRBJ1-4; 8 nucleotides align to TRBD1. The CDR3 covers 14 residues. The J segment lost 8 bases and the V segment lost 8 bases, leaving 10 bases of the junction unmatched. DNA for the CDR3: TGTGCCAGCGGAAGACAGGGGCGGCGCGAAAAACTGTTTTTT. Residues: CASGRQGRREKLFF.

This clonotype was detected ten times or more. The rearrangement uses TRBV7-2 and TRBJ2-7, with TRBD1 as a possible D gene (5 bases). This CDR3 contains 14 residues. Trimming left V 1 base short and J 2 bases short, with 9 bases between. In germline, CDR1 is SGHTA, CDR2 FQGNSA. Here the CDR3 reads CASSLGPGTYEQYF. The CDR3 coding sequence is TGTGCCAGCAGCTTAGGGCCAGGGACCTACGAGCAGTACTTC.

The chain is built from TRBV6-1 and TRBJ2-7; 10 bases are shared with TRBD2. V lost 5 bases and J lost 4; bases outside the gene matches: 11. Germline CDR1 reads MNHNS; CDR2 reads SASEGT. The CDR3 totals 16 residues. The CDR3 sequence is CASSYTPSGRSYEQYF. The CDR3 DNA reads TGTGCCAGCAGTTACACGCCTAGCGGGAGATCGTACGAGCAGTACTTC.

This clonotype was observed a handful of times. V gene TRBV5-1 combines with J gene TRBJ2-2; 9 bases are shared with TRBD2. The CDR3 consists of 16 residues. V lost 5 bases and J lost 4; bases outside the gene matches: 9. Germline CDR1 and CDR2: SGHRS and YFSETQ. The CDR3 region has the DNA TGCGCCAGCAGGGCTAGCGGGAAGCCGGGCACCGGGGAGCTGTTTTTT. It translates to CASRASGKPGTGELFF.

This clonotype appeared many times. This sequence joins TRBV20-1 and TRBJ1-1; D gene ambiguous. With 3 bases removed from V and 0 bases from J, the gap between germline ends came to 8 bases. This CDR3 is 13 amino acids long. Per germline, CDR1 DFQATT and CDR2 SNEGSKA (reference sequence). The CDR3: CSASRIMNTEAFF. The CDR3 bases are TGCAGTGCTAGTCGAATAATGAACACTGAAGCTTTCTTT.

This clonotype was counted only a few times. V is TRBV30 and J is TRBJ1-3, with a weak D call TRBD1 (6 bases). Germline V gene sequence: CDR1 GTSNPN, CDR2 SVGIG (reference sequence). V gave up 8 bases and J gave up 0 bases, with 14 bases separating them. CDR3 size: 14 residues. CDR3 bases: TGTGCCCTAGGTACAGGGAACTCTGGAAACACCATATATTTT. This translates into CALGTGNSGNTIYF.

The sample holds many counts of this clonotype. The rearrangement joins TRBV27 to TRBJ1-4; a possible D gene is TRBD1 (5 bases). From germline, CDR1 is MNHEY and CDR2 SMNVEV (reference sequence). The CDR3 spans 17 residues. V gave up 4 bases and J gave up 8 bases, with 23 bases separating them. CDR3 nucleotide sequence: TGTGCCAGCAGTTCGATCTGGCCGGGGGGGGAAATAGAAAAACTGTTTTTT. Amino acids: CASSSIWPGGEIEKLFF. Full variable domain (remainder filled in from reference TRBV27 and TRBJ1-4): EAQVTQNPRYLITVTGKKLTVTCSQNMNHEYMSWYRQDPGLGLRQIYYSMNVEVTDKGDVPEGYKVSRKEKRNFPLILESPSPNQTSLYFCASSSIWPGGEIEKLFFGSGTQLSVL.

The sample holds many counts of this clonotype. This chain connects TRBV20-1 to TRBJ2-7; TRBD1 matches 9 bases. This CDR3 spans 14 amino acids. V was clipped by 0 bases and J by 6 bases; unmatched bases: 6. Germline V gives CDR1 DFQATT, CDR2 SNEGSKA (reference sequence). This chain's CDR3 is CSARDGDRVGEQYF. In DNA, the CDR3 is TGCAGTGCTAGAGACGGGGACAGGGTAGGCGAGCAGTACTTC.

This clonotype was seen only a few times. The DNA of the CDR3 is TGTGCCAGCAGCCCTTATCCAGGGACTAGCGATGAGACCCAGTACTTC. This codes for CASSPYPGTSDETQYF. The chain employs TRBV7-9 and TRBJ2-5; 10 nucleotides line up with TRBD2. The CDR3 runs to 16 residues. Germline V gives CDR1 SEHNR, CDR2 FQNEAQ (reference sequence). Trimming at V came to 5 bases and at J to 5 bases, leaving 11 bases not matched to a gene.

In regard to this clonotype: The junction does not match germline at one end; this may be a read error. The V gene is TRBV19, the J gene TRBJ2-5, with no clear D. The CDR3 has 15 amino acids. The germline gives CDR1 LNHDA, CDR2 SQIVND (reference sequence). The DNA for the CDR3 is TGTGCCAGTAGTATAGGCCCCTCCCGTCAAGAGACCCGGTACTTC. Amino acids: CASSIGPSRQETRYF.

The chain uses TRBV20-1 and TRBJ1-1; D not certain. The CDR3 is 14 amino acids. The V end was cut by 0 bases, the J end by 1 base, with 9 bases between. Germline V gene sequence: CDR1 DFQATT, CDR2 SNEGSKA (reference sequence). CDR3 in DNA: TGCAGTGCTAGAGAACCTCCGGGGAACACTGAAGCTTTCTTT. It translates to CSAREPPGNTEAFF.

This clonotype has only a few counts. J is TRBJ2-7 and V is TRBV7-2; D is undetermined. Germline V gene sequence: CDR1 SGHTA, CDR2 FQGNSA. CDR3 length equals 11 residues. V lost 2 bases to trimming and J lost 6 bases, with 5 bases between them. The CDR3 protein is CASSLSSEQYF. Here the CDR3 DNA reads TGTGCCAGCAGCTTAAGTTCCGAGCAGTACTTC.

The chain joins TRBV19 to TRBJ1-1; weak D call: TRBD1 (6 bases). The CDR3 runs to 15 residues. Deletions cut 5 bases from V and 0 bases from J, with 13 bases between. The germline CDR1 and CDR2 sequences are LNHDA and SQIVND (reference sequence). The CDR3 nucleotides are TGTGCCAGTAGTTCCGTGACAGGCATGAACACTGAAGCTTTCTTT. It codes for CASSSVTGMNTEAFF. Together with reference TRBV19 and TRBJ1-1, the CDR3 gives the full variable domain: DGGITQSPKYLFRKEGQNVTLSCEQNLNHDAMYWYRQDPGQGLRLIYYSQIVNDFQKGDIAEGYSVSREKKESFPLTVTSAQKNPTAFYLCASSSVTGMNTEAFFGQGTRLTVV.

A few counts support this clonotype. The J gene is TRBJ2-7, the V gene TRBV29-1, with 9 bases aligning to TRBD1. Trimming took 5 bases from V and 0 from J; bases not matched to a gene: 2. Germline V CDR1 and CDR2: SQVTM, ANQGSEA. CDR3 length: 13 residues. CDR3 sequence: CSVWTGDSYEQYF. As DNA, the CDR3 is TGCAGCGTTTGGACAGGGGACTCCTACGAGCAGTACTTC.

In the case of this clonotype: This sequence may be a read error, since a much larger clone differs from it by one base. The V gene is TRBV7-3, the J gene TRBJ2-2; D perhaps matches TRBD2 (5 bases). The V gene lost 9 bases and the J gene lost 2 bases, with 13 bases spanning the gap. The CDR3 is 14 amino acids. Per the germline V gene, CDR1 is SGHTA and CDR2 is FQGTGA. The CDR3 region has the DNA TGTGCCAGTAAAACCGGGATAAACACCGGGGAGCTGTTTTTT. Its protein product is CASKTGINTGELFF.

This clonotype was counted at least ten times. The chain joins TRBV29-1 to TRBJ2-6; 10 nucleotides agree with TRBD1. CDR3 length equals 16 residues. V shed 5 bases and J 0 bases; nucleotides not matched to a gene: 4. The germline CDR1 and CDR2 sequences are SQVTM and ANQGSEA. For the CDR3, the DNA is TGCAGCGTTTTAGGACAGGGGGACTCTGGGGCCAACGTCCTGACTTTC. It is translated as CSVLGQGDSGANVLTF.

This clonotype was observed a handful of times. The chain employs TRBV29-1 and TRBJ2-4; 8 bases are a match to TRBD1. The CDR3 has 14 residues. Germline values: CDR1 SQVTM, CDR2 ANQGSEA. V lost 6 bases, J lost 9 bases, and 13 bases stayed unmatched. CDR3 sequence: CSVEPGQGLGIQYF. The CDR3 bases are TGCAGCGTCGAACCCGGACAGGGTCTAGGCATTCAGTACTTC.

This clonotype has at least ten counts. The gene calls are TRBV7-9 and TRBJ2-7; D unclear. The germline V gene has CDR1 SEHNR and CDR2 FQNEAQ (reference sequence). The germline V and J ends were trimmed by 5 bases and 2 bases, with 10 bases remaining between them. The CDR3 runs to 13 residues. The CDR3 region has the DNA TGTGCCAGCAGCCTACGGACCCCCTACGAGCAGTACTTC. Translation: CASSLRTPYEQYF.

This clonotype was seen at least ten times. The J gene is TRBJ2-5, the V gene TRBV6-1, with 10 bases aligning to TRBD2. V was pared by 7 bases and J by 7 bases, with 18 bases of the junction left unmatched. From germline, CDR1 is MNHNS and CDR2 SASEGT. CDR3 size: 17 residues. CDR3 residues: CASIPNTSGTNRGTQYF. In DNA, the CDR3 is TGTGCCAGCATTCCCAATACTAGCGGGACGAACCGTGGGACCCAGTACTTC.

This clonotype was counted ten times or more. This chain links TRBV30 with TRBJ1-2; D call uncertain. This CDR3 has 13 amino acids. V dropped 0 bases and J dropped 5 bases, with 10 bases sitting between them. The V gene's germline CDR1 is GTSNPN and CDR2 SVGIG (reference sequence). The CDR3 here is CAWSVRGVYGYTF. For the CDR3, the DNA is TGTGCCTGGAGTGTACGGGGAGTATATGGCTACACCTTC.

This chain joins TRBV7-9 and TRBJ1-2; 10 bases align to TRBD1. The V and J ends lost 4 bases and 6 bases, in that order; junction bases with no gene match: 5. Germline CDR1 and CDR2: SEHNR and FQNEAQ (reference sequence). The CDR3 is made up of 14 amino acids. The CDR3 coding sequence is TGTGCCAGCAGCTCCGCCGGGACAGGGGATGGCTACACCTTC. As protein: CASSSAGTGDGYTF. The full variable domain, rest sourced from reference TRBV7-9 and TRBJ1-2, is DTGVSQNPRHKITKRGQNVTFRCDPISEHNRLYWYRQTLGQGPEFLTYFQNEAQLEKSRLLSDRFSAERPKGSFSTLEIQRTEQGDSAMYLCASSSAGTGDGYTFGSGTRLTVV.